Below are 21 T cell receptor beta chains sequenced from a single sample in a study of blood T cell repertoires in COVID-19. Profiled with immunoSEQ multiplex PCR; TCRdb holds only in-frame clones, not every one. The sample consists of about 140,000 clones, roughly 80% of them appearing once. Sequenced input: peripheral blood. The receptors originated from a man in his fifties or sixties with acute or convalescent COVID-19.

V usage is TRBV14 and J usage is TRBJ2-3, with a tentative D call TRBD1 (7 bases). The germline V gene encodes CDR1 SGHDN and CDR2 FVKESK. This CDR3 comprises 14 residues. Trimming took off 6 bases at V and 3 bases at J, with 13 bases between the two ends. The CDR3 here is CASRPTGRTDTQYF. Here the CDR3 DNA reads TGTGCCAGCAGACCGACAGGGAGGACAGATACGCAGTATTTT.

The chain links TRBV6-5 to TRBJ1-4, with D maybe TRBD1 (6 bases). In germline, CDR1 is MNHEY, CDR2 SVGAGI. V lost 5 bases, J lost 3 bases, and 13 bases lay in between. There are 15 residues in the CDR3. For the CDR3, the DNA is TGTGCCAGCAGTCTACAGGGTAGGCCTAATGAAAAACTGTTTTTT. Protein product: CASSLQGRPNEKLFF.

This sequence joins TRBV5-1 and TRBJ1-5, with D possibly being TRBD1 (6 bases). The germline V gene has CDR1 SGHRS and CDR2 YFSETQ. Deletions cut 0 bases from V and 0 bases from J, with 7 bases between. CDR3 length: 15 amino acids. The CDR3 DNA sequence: TGCGCCAGCAGCTTGGGGGACAATAGCAATCAGCCCCAGCATTTT. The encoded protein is CASSLGDNSNQPQHF.

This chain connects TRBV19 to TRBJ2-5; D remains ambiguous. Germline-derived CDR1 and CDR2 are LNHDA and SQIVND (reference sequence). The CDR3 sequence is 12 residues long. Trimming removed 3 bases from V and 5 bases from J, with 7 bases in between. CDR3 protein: CASSMTLETQYF. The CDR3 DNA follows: TGTGCCAGTAGTATGACACTGGAGACCCAGTACTTC. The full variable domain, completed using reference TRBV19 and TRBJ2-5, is DGGITQSPKYLFRKEGQNVTLSCEQNLNHDAMYWYRQDPGQGLRLIYYSQIVNDFQKGDIAEGYSVSREKKESFPLTVTSAQKNPTAFYLCASSMTLETQYFGPGTRLLVL.

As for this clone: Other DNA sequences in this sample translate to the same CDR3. CDR3 DNA sequence: TGTGCCAGTAGTATAGTAGCGGACACCGGGGAGCTGTTTTTT. The encoded protein is CASSIVADTGELFF. This chain links TRBV19 with TRBJ2-2, with D maybe TRBD2 (6 bases). The V gene lost 1 base and the J gene lost 3 bases, with 6 bases spanning the gap. CDR3 size: 14 residues. Germline CDR1 reads LNHDA; CDR2 reads SQIVND (reference sequence).

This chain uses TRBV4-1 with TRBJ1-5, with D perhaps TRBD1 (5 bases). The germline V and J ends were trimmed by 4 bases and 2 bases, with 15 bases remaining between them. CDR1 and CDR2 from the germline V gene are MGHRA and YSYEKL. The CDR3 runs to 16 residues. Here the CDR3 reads CASSPTGGWGNQPQHF. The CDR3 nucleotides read TGCGCCAGCAGCCCAACGGGGGGTTGGGGCAATCAGCCCCAGCATTTT.

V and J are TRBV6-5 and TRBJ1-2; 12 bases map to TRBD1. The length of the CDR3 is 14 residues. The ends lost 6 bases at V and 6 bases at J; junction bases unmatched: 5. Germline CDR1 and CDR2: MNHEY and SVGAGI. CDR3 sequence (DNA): TGTGCCAGCAGCCCCGGGACAGGGGGCGATGGCTACACCTTC. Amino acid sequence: CASSPGTGGDGYTF.

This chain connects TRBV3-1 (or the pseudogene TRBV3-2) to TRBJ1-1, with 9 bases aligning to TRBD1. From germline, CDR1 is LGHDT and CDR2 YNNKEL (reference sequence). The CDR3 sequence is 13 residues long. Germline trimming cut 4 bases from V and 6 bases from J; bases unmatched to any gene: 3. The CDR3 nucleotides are TGTGCCAGCAGCCTAACAGGGGGCTCTGAAGCTTTCTTT. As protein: CASSLTGGSEAFF.

The CDR3: CASSEVALGTQHF. As DNA, the CDR3 is TGTGCCAGCAGTGAAGTGGCCCTCGGGACCCAGCATTTT. The chain carries TRBV6-1 and TRBJ1-5; no reliable D call. The germline V and J ends were trimmed by 1 base and 11 bases, with 12 bases remaining between them. Germline CDR1 reads MNHNS; CDR2 reads SASEGT. This CDR3 has 13 residues.

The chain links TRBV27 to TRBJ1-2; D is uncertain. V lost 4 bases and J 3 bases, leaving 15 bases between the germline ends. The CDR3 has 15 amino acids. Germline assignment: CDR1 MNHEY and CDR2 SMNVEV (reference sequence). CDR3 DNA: TGTGCCAGCAGTTCCGACTCGGGTGTTGACTATGGCTACACCTTC. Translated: CASSSDSGVDYGYTF.

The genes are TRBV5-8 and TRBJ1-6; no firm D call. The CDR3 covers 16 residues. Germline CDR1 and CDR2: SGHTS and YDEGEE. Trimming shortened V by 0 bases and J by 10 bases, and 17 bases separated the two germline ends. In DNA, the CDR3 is TGTGCCAGCAGCTTGGGCGGGAGGCGAAAAGGGTCACCCCTCCACTTT. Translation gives CASSLGGRRKGSPLHF. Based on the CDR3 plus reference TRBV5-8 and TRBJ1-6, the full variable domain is EAGVTQSPTHLIKTRGQQATLRCSPISGHTSVYWYQQALGLGLQFLLWYDEGEERNRGNFPPRFSGRQFPNYSSELNVNALELEDSALYLCASSLGGRRKGSPLHFGNGTRLTVT.

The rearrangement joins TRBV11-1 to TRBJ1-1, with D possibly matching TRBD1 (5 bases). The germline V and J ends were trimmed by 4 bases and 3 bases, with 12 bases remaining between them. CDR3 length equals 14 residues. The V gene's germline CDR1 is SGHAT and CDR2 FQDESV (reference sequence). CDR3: CASSSSGHYTEAFF. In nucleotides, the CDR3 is TGTGCCAGCAGCTCCTCAGGACATTACACTGAAGCTTTCTTT. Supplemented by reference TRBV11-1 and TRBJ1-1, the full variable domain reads EAEVAQSPRYKITEKSQAVAFWCDPISGHATLYWYRQILGQGPELLVQFQDESVVDDSQLPKDRFSAERLKGVDSTLKIQPAELGDSAMYLCASSSSGHYTEAFFGQGTRLTVV.

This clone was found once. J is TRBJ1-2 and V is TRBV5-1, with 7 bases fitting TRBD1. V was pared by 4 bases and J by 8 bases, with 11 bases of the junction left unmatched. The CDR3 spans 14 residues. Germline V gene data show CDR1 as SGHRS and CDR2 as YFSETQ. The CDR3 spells CASSPATGVRGYTF. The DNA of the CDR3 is TGCGCCAGCAGCCCGGCCACAGGGGTGAGGGGCTACACCTTC.

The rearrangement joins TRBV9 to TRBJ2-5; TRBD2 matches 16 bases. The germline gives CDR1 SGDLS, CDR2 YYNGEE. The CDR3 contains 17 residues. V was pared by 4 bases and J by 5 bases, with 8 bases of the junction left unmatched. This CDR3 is CASSTGTSGGAGETQYF. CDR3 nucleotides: TGTGCCAGCAGCACCGGGACTAGCGGGGGGGCTGGGGAGACCCAGTACTTC.

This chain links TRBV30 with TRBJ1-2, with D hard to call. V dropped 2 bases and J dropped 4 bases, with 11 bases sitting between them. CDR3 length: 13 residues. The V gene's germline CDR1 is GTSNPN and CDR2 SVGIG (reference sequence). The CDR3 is CAWSLGQRYGYTF. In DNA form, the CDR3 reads TGTGCCTGGAGTTTAGGCCAGCGCTATGGCTACACCTTC.

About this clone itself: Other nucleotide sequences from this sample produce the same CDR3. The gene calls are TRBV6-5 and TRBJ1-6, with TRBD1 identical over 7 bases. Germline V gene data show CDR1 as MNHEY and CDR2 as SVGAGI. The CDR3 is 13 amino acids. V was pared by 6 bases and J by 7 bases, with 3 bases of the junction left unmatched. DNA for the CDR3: TGTGCCAGCAGGACGGGACAGAATTCACCCCTCCACTTT. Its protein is CASRTGQNSPLHF.

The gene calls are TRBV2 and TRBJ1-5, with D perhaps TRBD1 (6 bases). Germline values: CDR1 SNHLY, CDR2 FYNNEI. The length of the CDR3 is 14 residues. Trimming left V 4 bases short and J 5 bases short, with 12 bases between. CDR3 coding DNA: TGTGCCAGCAGTGGGACAGTTGGAGATCAGCCCCAGCATTTT. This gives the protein CASSGTVGDQPQHF.

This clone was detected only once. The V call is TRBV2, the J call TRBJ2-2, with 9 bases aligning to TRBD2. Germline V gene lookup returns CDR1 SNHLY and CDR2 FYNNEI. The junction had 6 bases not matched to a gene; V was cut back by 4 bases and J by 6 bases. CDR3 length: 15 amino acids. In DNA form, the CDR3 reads TGTGCCAGCAGTGTGGGTAGCGGGGGTTCCGGGGAGCTGTTTTTT. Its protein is CASSVGSGGSGELFF.

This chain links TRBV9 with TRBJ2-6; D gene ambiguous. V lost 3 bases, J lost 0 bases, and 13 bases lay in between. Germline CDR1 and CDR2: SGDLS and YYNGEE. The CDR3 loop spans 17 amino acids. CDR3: CASSADTSLSGANVLTF. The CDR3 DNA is TGTGCCAGCAGCGCTGACACTTCCCTCTCTGGGGCCAACGTCCTGACTTTC.

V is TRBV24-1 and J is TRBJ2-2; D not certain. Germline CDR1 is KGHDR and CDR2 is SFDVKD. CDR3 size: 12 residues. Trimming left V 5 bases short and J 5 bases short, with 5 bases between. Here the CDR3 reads CATSVPTGELFF. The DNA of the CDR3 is TGTGCCACCAGTGTCCCGACCGGGGAGCTGTTTTTT.

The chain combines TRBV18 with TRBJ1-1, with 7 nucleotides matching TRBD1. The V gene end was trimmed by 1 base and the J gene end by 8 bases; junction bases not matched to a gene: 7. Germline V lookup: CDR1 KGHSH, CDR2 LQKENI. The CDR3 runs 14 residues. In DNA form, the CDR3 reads TGTGCCAGCTCACCACAATCGAACAGGGGCGAAGCTTTCTTT. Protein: CASSPQSNRGEAFF.